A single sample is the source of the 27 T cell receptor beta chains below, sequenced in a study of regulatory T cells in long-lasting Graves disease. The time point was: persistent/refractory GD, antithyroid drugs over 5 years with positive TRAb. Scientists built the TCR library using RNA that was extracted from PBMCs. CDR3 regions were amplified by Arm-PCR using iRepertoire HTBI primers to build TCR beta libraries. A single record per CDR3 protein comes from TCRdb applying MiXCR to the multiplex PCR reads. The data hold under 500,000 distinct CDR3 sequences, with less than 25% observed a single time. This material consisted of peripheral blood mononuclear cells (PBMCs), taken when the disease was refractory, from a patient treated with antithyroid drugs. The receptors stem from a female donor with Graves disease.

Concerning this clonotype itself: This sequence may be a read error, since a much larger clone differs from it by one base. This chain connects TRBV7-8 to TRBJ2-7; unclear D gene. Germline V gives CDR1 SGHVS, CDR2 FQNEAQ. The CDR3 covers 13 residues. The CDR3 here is CAGSSEFTYEQYF. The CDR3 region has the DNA TGTGCCGGCAGCTCTGAGTTCACCTACGAGCAGTACTTC.

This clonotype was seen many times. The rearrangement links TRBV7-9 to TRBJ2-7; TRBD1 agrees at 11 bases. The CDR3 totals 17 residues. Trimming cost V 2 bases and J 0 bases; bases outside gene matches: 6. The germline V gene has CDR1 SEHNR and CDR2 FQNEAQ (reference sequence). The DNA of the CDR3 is TGTGCCAGCAGCTTAATAACTGGGACAGGGGGCTCCTACGAGCAGTACTTC. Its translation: CASSLITGTGGSYEQYF.

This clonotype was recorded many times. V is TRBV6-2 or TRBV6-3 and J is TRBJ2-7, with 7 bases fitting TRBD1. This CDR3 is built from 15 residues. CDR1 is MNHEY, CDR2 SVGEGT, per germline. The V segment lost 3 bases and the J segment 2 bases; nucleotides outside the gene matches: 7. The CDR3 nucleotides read TGTGCCAGCAGTTATGGCACAGGGGTGACCTACGAGCAGTACTTC. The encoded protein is CASSYGTGVTYEQYF.

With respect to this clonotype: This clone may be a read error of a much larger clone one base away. CDR3 sequence: CAISTGRTTEAFF. The CDR3, as DNA: TGTGCCATCTCAACAGGGAGGACAACTGAAGCTTTCTTT. This chain connects TRBV12-3 or TRBV12-4 to TRBJ1-1; D may be TRBD1 (6 bases). The CDR3 is 13 residues long. Between the trimmed V and J ends, which lost 10 bases and 5 bases, there was a span of 17 bases.

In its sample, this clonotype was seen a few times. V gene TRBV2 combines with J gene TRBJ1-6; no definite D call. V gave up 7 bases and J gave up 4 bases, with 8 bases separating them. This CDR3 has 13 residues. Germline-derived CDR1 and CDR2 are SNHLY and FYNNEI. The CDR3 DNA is TGTGCCAGCACTCGGGGTTATAATTCACCCCTCCACTTT. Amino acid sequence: CASTRGYNSPLHF.

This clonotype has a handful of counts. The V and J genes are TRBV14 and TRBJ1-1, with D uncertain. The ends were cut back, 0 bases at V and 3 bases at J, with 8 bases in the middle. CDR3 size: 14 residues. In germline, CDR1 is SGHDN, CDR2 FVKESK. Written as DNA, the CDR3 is TGTGCCAGCAGCCAAGATACAAGGGACACTGAAGCTTTCTTT. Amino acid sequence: CASSQDTRDTEAFF.

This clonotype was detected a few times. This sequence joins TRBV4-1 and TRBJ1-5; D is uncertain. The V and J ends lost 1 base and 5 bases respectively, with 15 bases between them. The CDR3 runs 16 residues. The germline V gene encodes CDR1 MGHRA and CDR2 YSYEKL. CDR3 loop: CASSQVGKGRHQPQHF. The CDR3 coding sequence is TGCGCCAGCAGCCAAGTTGGTAAAGGGAGGCATCAGCCCCAGCATTTT.

CDR3 protein: CSAREPGGKNIQYF. CDR3 nucleotides: TGCAGTGCTAGAGAACCGGGTGGGAAAAACATTCAGTACTTC. The rearrangement links TRBV20-1 to TRBJ2-4; D is unresolved. Trimming removed 0 bases at V and 4 bases at J, with 10 bases between. The CDR3 length is 14 residues. Germline V gene lookup returns CDR1 DFQATT and CDR2 SNEGSKA (reference sequence).

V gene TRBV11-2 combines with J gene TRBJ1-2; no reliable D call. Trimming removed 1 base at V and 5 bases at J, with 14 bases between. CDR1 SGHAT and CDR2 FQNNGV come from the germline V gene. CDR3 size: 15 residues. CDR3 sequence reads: CASSLGSPELYGYTF. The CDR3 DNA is TGTGCCAGCAGCTTAGGATCCCCCGAGCTTTATGGCTACACCTTC.

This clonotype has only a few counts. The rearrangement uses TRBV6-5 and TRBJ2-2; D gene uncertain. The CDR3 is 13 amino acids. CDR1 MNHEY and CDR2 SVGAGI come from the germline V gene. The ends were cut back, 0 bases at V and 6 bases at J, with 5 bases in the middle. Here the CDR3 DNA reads TGTGCCAGCAGTTACTCGGAATCCGGGGAGCTGTTTTTT. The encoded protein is CASSYSESGELFF.

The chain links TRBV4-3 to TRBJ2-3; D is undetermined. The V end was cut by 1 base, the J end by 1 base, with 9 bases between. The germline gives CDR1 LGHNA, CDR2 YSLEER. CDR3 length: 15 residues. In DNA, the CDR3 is TGCGCCAGCAGCCAAGCAAGGACCGGCACAGATACGCAGTATTTT. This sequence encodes CASSQARTGTDTQYF.

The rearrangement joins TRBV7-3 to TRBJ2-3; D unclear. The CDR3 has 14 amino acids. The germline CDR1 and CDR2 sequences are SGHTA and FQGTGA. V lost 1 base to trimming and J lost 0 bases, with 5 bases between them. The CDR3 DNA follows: TGTGCCAGCAGCTTAATGCCTAGCACAGATACGCAGTATTTT. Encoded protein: CASSLMPSTDTQYF.

The CDR3 is CATSRSSGELFF. DNA for the CDR3: TGTGCCACCAGCAGATCGTCCGGGGAGCTGTTTTTT. The chain carries TRBV15 and TRBJ2-2, with D hard to call. The CDR3 loop spans 12 amino acids. With 2 bases removed from V and 6 bases from J, the gap between germline ends came to 4 bases. Germline loops: CDR1 LNHNV, CDR2 YYDKDF (reference sequence).

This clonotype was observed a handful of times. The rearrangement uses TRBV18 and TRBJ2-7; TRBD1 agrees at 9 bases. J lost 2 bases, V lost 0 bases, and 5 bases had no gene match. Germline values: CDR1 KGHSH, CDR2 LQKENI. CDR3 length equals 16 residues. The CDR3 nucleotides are TGTGCCAGCTCACCACCAAGGACAGGGGACCCCTACGAGCAGTACTTC. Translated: CASSPPRTGDPYEQYF.

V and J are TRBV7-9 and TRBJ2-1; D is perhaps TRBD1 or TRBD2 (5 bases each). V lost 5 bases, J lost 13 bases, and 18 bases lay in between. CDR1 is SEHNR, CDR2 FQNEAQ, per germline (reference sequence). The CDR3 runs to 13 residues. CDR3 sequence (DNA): TGTGCCAGCAGCAAAGGTCAGGGAGTCAGCCAGTTCTTC. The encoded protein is CASSKGQGVSQFF.

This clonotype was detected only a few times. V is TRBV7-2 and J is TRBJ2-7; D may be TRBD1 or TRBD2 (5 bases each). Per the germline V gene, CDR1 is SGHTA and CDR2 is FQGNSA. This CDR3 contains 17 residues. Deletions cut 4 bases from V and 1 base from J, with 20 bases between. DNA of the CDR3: TGTGCCAGCAGCTCGTACGGGGCCGGACTCAATTCCTACGAGCAGTACTTC. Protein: CASSSYGAGLNSYEQYF.

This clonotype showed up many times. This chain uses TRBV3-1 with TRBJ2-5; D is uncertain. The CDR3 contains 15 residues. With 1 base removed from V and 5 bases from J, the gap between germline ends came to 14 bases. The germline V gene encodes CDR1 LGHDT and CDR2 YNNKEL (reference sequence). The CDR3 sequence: CASSQAGRRSETQYF. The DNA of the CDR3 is TGTGCCAGCAGCCAAGCAGGTCGACGTTCGGAGACCCAGTACTTC.

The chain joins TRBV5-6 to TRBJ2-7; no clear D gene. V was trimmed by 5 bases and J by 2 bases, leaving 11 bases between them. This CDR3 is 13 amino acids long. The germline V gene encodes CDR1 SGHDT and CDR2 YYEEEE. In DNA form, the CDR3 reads TGTGCCAGCAGTTTGCAGGCAGCCTACGAGCAGTACTTC. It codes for CASSLQAAYEQYF.

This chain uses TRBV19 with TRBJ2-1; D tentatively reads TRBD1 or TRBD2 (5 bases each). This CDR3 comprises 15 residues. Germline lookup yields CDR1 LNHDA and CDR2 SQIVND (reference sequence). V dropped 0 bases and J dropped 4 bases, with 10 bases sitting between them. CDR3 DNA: TGTGCCAGTAGTATAGACGGGACGAATTACAATGAGCAGTTCTTC. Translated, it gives CASSIDGTNYNEQFF.

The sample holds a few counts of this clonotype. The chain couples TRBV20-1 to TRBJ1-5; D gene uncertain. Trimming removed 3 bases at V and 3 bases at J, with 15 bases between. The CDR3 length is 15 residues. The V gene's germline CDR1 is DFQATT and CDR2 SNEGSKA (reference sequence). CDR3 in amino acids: CSARTPSGVNQPQHF. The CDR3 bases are TGCAGTGCTAGGACACCCTCTGGGGTCAATCAGCCCCAGCATTTT.

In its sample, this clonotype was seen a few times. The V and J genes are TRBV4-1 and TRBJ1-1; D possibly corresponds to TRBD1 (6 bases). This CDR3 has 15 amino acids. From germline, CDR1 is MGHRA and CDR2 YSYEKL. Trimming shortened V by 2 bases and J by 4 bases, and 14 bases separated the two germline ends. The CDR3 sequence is CASSQPGVGGTEAFF. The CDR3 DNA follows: TGCGCCAGCAGCCAACCAGGGGTCGGAGGCACTGAAGCTTTCTTT.

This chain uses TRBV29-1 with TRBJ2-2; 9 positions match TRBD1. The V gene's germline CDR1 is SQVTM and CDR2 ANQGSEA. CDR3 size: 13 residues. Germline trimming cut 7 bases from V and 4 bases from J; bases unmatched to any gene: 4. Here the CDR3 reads CSAGTGITGELFF. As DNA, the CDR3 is TGCAGCGCCGGGACAGGGATCACCGGGGAGCTGTTTTTT.

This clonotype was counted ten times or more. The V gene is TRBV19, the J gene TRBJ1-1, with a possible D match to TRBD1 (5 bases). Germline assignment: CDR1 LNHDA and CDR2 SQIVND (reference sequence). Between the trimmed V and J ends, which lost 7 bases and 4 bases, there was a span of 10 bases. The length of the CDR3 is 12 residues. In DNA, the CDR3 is TGTGCCAGTACGCTCGGGGGCACTGAAGCTTTCTTT. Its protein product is CASTLGGTEAFF.

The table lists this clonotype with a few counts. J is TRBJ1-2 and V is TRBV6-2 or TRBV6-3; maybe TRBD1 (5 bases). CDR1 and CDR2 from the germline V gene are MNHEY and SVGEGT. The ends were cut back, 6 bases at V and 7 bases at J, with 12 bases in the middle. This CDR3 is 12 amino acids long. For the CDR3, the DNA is TGTGCCAGCAGCCCGTGGGGCGGTGGCTACACCTTC. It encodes CASSPWGGGYTF.

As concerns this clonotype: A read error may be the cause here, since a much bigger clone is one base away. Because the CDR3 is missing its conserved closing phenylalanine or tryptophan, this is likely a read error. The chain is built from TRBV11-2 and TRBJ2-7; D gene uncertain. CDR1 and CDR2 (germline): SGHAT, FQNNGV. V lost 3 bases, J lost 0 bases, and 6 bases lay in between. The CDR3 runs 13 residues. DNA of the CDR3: TGTGCCAGCAGCTTGTCTAGCTCCTACGAGCAGTACCTC. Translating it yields CASSLSSSYEQYL.

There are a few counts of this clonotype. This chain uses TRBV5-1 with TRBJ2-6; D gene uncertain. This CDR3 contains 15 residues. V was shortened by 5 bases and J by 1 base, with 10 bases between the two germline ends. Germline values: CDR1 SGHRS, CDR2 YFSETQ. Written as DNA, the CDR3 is TGCGCCAGCAGTCCCACCCCTTCTGGGGCCAACGTCCTGACTTTC. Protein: CASSPTPSGANVLTF.

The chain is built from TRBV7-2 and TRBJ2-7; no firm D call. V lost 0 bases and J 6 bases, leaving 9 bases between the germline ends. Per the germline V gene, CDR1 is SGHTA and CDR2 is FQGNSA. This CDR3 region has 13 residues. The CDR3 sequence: CASSLAVLGEQYF. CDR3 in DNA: TGTGCCAGCAGCTTAGCGGTCCTGGGCGAGCAGTACTTC.